Below, 28 T cell receptor beta chains from the same sample are listed, as sequenced in a study of blood T cell repertoires in COVID-19. The table came from immunoSEQ multiplex PCR; TCRdb's copy has only in-frame clones and leaves some out. The repertoire holds 200,000 to 300,000 clones, with about 90% as singletons. Sample: PBMCs or T cells enriched from blood (not recorded which). The source of these receptors is a woman between 40 and 50 years old who had been exposed to COVID-19.

The chain's CDR3 is CASSYYRLADLQFF. In DNA, the CDR3 is TGTGCCAGCAGTTACTACAGACTAGCCGACTTGCAGTTCTTC. The chain employs TRBV2 and TRBJ2-1; TRBD2 agrees at 7 bases. The CDR3 is 14 amino acids. V lost 5 bases and J lost 12; bases outside the gene matches: 13. The germline V gene has CDR1 SNHLY and CDR2 FYNNEI.

V is TRBV9 and J is TRBJ2-2; 8 nucleotides line up with TRBD2. With 1 base clipped from V and 6 bases from J, the junction kept 8 bases outside the gene matches. CDR1 SGDLS and CDR2 YYNGEE come from the germline V gene. The CDR3 runs to 16 residues. The CDR3 coding sequence is TGTGCCAGCAGCGTAACCCCGGGGGGGCCATCCGGGGAGCTGTTTTTT. Amino acids: CASSVTPGGPSGELFF.

The gene calls are TRBV6-4 and TRBJ1-5; 8 bases are shared with TRBD1. This CDR3 has 15 amino acids. With V trimmed by 6 bases and J by 4 bases, 8 bases remained unmatched. Germline V gene lookup returns CDR1 MRHNA and CDR2 SNTAGT. Written as DNA, the CDR3 is TGTGCCAGCAGCCCGACAGGGGACGGGAATCAGCCCCAGCATTTT. Amino acid sequence: CASSPTGDGNQPQHF.

The genes are TRBV28 and TRBJ1-2, with D perhaps TRBD1 (5 bases). The CDR3 has 14 amino acids. In germline, CDR1 is MDHEN, CDR2 SYDVKM. V was cut by 2 bases and J by 5 bases, with 12 bases left in between. This CDR3 is CASSLKAGWYGYTF. CDR3 DNA: TGTGCCAGCAGTTTAAAGGCAGGGTGGTATGGCTACACCTTC.

J is TRBJ2-3 and V is TRBV7-9; 10 positions match TRBD1. CDR3 size: 15 residues. Germline-derived CDR1 and CDR2 are SEHNR and FQNEAQ (reference sequence). J gave up 2 bases and V 10 bases, and 9 bases lay outside the gene matches. The CDR3 loop reads CATNTGTGATDTQYF. In DNA form, the CDR3 reads TGTGCCACTAATACCGGGACAGGGGCCACAGATACGCAGTATTTT.

The table lists this clone with a count of one. The chain is built from TRBV6-1 and TRBJ2-3; D may be TRBD2 (6 bases). Trimming took off 0 bases at V and 1 base at J, with 11 bases between the two ends. Germline V gene lookup returns CDR1 MNHNS and CDR2 SASEGT. The CDR3 length is 16 residues. In nucleotides, the CDR3 is TGTGCCAGCAGTGAAGCTGGCGGAGGGGGCACAGATACGCAGTATTTT. The encoded protein is CASSEAGGGGTDTQYF.

V usage is TRBV28 and J usage is TRBJ1-1; no clear D gene. With 5 bases removed from V and 8 bases from J, the gap between germline ends came to 24 bases. The CDR3 sequence is 16 residues long. Per germline, CDR1 MDHEN and CDR2 SYDVKM. The CDR3 spells CASSTPSTRLQAEAFF. Here the CDR3 DNA reads TGTGCCAGCAGTACCCCGAGCACGCGACTCCAAGCCGAAGCTTTCTTT.

V usage is TRBV7-2 and J usage is TRBJ1-4; 7 nucleotides match TRBD1. CDR3 size: 18 residues. V lost 5 bases and J lost 0; bases outside the gene matches: 12. Germline CDR1 SGHTA, CDR2 FQGNSA. The CDR3 protein is CASSRYQGGSATNEKLFF. In nucleotides, the CDR3 is TGTGCCAGCAGCCGTTATCAGGGGGGCTCAGCAACTAATGAAAAACTGTTTTTT. The variable domain in full, with the rest retrieved from reference TRBV7-2 and TRBJ1-4, is GAGVSQSPSNKVTEKGKDVELRCDPISGHTALYWYRQSLGQGLEFLIYFQGNSAPDKSGLPSDRFSAERTGGSVSTLTIQRTQQEDSAVYLCASSRYQGGSATNEKLFFGSGTQLSVL.

The V call is TRBV27, the J call TRBJ2-7; the match to TRBD1 covers 8 bases. The ends lost 2 bases at V and 0 bases at J; junction bases unmatched: 3. Germline loops: CDR1 MNHEY, CDR2 SMNVEV (reference sequence). The CDR3 runs 15 residues. The CDR3 DNA reads as TGTGCCAGCAGTTTAGGGACAGGAATCTCCTACGAGCAGTACGTC. Amino acids: CASSLGTGISYEQYV.

This chain joins TRBV30 and TRBJ1-2; TRBD1 might be the D (5 bases). The CDR3 consists of 12 residues. CDR1 GTSNPN and CDR2 SVGIG come from the germline V gene (reference sequence). V was trimmed by 2 bases and J by 7 bases, leaving 11 bases between them. The CDR3 sequence is CAWSWGGSGYTF. CDR3 DNA: TGTGCCTGGAGTTGGGGGGGGTCTGGCTACACCTTC. The whole variable domain, filled in from reference TRBV30 and TRBJ1-2, reads SQTIHQWPATLVQPVGSPLSLECTVEGTSNPNLYWYRQAAGRGLQLLFYSVGIGQISSEVPQNLSASRPQDRQFILSSKKLLLSDSGFYLCAWSWGGSGYTFGSGTRLTVV.

This chain connects TRBV6-2 or TRBV6-3 to TRBJ2-6; D perhaps matches TRBD1 (6 bases). The CDR3 has 18 amino acids. Trimming stripped 5 bases from V and 0 bases from J, with 17 bases between. Germline CDR1 reads MNHEY; CDR2 reads SVGEGT. DNA of the CDR3: TGTGCCAGCAGTGGGGTAGGACAGCCTTTCTCTGGGGCCAACGTCCTGACTTTC. Its translation is CASSGVGQPFSGANVLTF.

V and J are TRBV6-5 and TRBJ1-1; D perhaps matches TRBD1 (5 bases). CDR3 length equals 12 residues. Trimming removed 7 bases from V and 0 bases from J, with 6 bases in between. The germline CDR1 and CDR2 sequences are MNHEY and SVGAGI. CDR3 sequence (DNA): TGTGCCAGCACAGGGCTGAACACTGAAGCTTTCTTT. It yields the protein CASTGLNTEAFF.

This chain uses TRBV7-9 with TRBJ1-4; 11 bases align to TRBD1. The CDR3 is made up of 18 amino acids. The V gene's germline CDR1 is SEHNR and CDR2 FQNEAQ (reference sequence). The trim removed 3 bases at V and 0 bases at J, leaving 6 bases unmatched. CDR3 sequence reads: CASSFPGTGGSTNEKLFF. CDR3 nucleotide sequence: TGTGCCAGCAGCTTTCCCGGGACAGGGGGTTCAACTAATGAAAAACTGTTTTTT.

This chain joins TRBV3-1 (or the pseudogene TRBV3-2) and TRBJ1-3; no firm D call. The V end was cut by 2 bases, the J end by 4 bases, with 12 bases between. The CDR3 is made up of 15 amino acids. Germline CDR1 LGHDT, CDR2 YNNKEL (reference sequence). CDR3 nucleotide sequence: TGTGCCAGCAGCCAAATTTCTCGAAGCGGAAACACCATATATTTT. Translating gives CASSQISRSGNTIYF.

The V and J genes are TRBV7-8 and TRBJ1-2; D is uncertain. This CDR3 has 14 amino acids. Germline V gives CDR1 SGHVS, CDR2 FQNEAQ. Trimming left V 2 bases short and J 7 bases short, with 14 bases between. CDR3 coding DNA: TGTGCCAGCAGCTTAATTGGGCAGGTTCGTGGCTACACCTTC. Translating it yields CASSLIGQVRGYTF.

The chain couples TRBV11-2 to TRBJ2-5; TRBD1 matches at 7 bases. The CDR3 totals 13 residues. The V gene end was trimmed by 5 bases and the J gene end by 2 bases; junction bases not matched to a gene: 2. Per germline, CDR1 SGHAT and CDR2 FQNNGV. The CDR3 DNA sequence: TGTGCCAGCAGCAAGGGACAGCAAGAGACCCAGTACTTC. This translates into CASSKGQQETQYF.

V gene TRBV19 combines with J gene TRBJ2-3; 8 bases are a match to TRBD1. After removal of 0 bases from V and 3 bases from J, the junction contained 5 bases not matched to a gene. Germline V CDR1 and CDR2: LNHDA, SQIVND (reference sequence). The CDR3 has 16 amino acids. The CDR3 reads CASSIDQGALTDTQYF. In nucleotides, the CDR3 is TGTGCCAGTAGTATAGATCAGGGGGCGCTGACAGATACGCAGTATTTT.

V is TRBV7-6 and J is TRBJ2-7; TRBD1 matches 9 bases. Germline V gene data show CDR1 as SGHVS and CDR2 as FNYEAQ. The CDR3 contains 15 residues. Unmatched junction bases numbered 6, after V lost 6 bases and J lost 0 bases. For the CDR3, the DNA is TGTGCCAGCAGAACAACGACAGGGGGCTCCTACGAGCAGTACTTC. Encoded protein: CASRTTTGGSYEQYF.

This clone has just one count. This sequence joins TRBV5-1 and TRBJ2-3, with 14 bases matching TRBD2. This CDR3 has 18 residues. CDR1 is SGHRS, CDR2 YFSETQ, per germline. The V and J ends lost 4 bases and 1 base, in that order; junction bases with no gene match: 8. The CDR3 loop reads CASSMTGTSGGGTDTQYF. CDR3 bases: TGCGCCAGCAGCATGACCGGGACTAGCGGGGGTGGCACAGATACGCAGTATTTT.

This clone has only a few counts. The V call is TRBV19, the J call TRBJ2-1; 10 bases align to TRBD2. Germline V CDR1 and CDR2: LNHDA, SQIVND (reference sequence). This CDR3 is built from 16 residues. The J segment lost 4 bases and the V segment lost 1 base, leaving 4 bases of the junction unmatched. CDR3 in DNA: TGTGCCAGTAGTATAGCGCTAGCGGGGGCGTACAATGAGCAGTTCTTC. Its protein product is CASSIALAGAYNEQFF.

V usage is TRBV5-4 and J usage is TRBJ2-7; 10 nucleotides agree with TRBD2. The CDR3 runs 15 residues. J gave up 4 bases and V 3 bases, and 7 bases lay outside the gene matches. Germline V gene data show CDR1 as SGHNT and CDR2 as YYREEE (reference sequence). The CDR3 sequence: CASSWISGGIYEQYF. CDR3 DNA sequence: TGTGCCAGCAGCTGGATTAGCGGGGGGATATACGAGCAGTACTTC.

V is TRBV18 and J is TRBJ2-1; D gene ambiguous. The germline CDR1 and CDR2 sequences are KGHSH and LQKENI. The V end was cut by 2 bases, the J end by 4 bases, with 9 bases between. The CDR3 sequence is 14 residues long. As DNA, the CDR3 is TGTGCCAGCTCACCATTGTTAAATTACAATGAGCAGTTCTTC. It specifies CASSPLLNYNEQFF.

This sequence joins TRBV11-2 and TRBJ2-3; a possible D gene is TRBD1 (6 bases). CDR3 size: 12 residues. Germline V gene data show CDR1 as SGHAT and CDR2 as FQNNGV. V shed 8 bases and J shed 5 bases, with 11 bases lying between them. The CDR3 nucleotides are TGTGCCAGCCATCAGGGGATAGATACGCAGTATTTT. It encodes CASHQGIDTQYF. Combining the CDR3 with reference TRBV11-2 and TRBJ2-3 gives the whole variable domain EAGVAQSPRYKIIEKRQSVAFWCNPISGHATLYWYQQILGQGPKLLIQFQNNGVVDDSQLPKDRFSAERLKGVDSTLKIQPAKLEDSAVYLCASHQGIDTQYFGPGTRLTVL.

The V gene is TRBV30, the J gene TRBJ2-1; 14 bases are shared with TRBD2. Germline lookup yields CDR1 GTSNPN and CDR2 SVGIG (reference sequence). Trimming removed 0 bases from V and 8 bases from J; junction bases left unmatched: 3. The CDR3 spans 15 residues. CDR3 region: CAWSVGTSGSDEQFF. The CDR3 DNA follows: TGTGCCTGGAGTGTGGGGACTAGCGGGAGCGATGAGCAGTTCTTC.

The genes are TRBV7-2 and TRBJ1-2; a possible D gene is TRBD1 (6 bases). CDR3 length equals 13 residues. The germline gives CDR1 SGHTA, CDR2 FQGNSA. The ends were cut back, 0 bases at V and 7 bases at J, with 9 bases in the middle. The DNA for the CDR3 is TGTGCCAGCAGCTTAGCGGACAGTGGTGGCTACACCTTC. Its translation: CASSLADSGGYTF.

The chain has TRBV10-3 and TRBJ1-3; possible D gene TRBD1, 6 bases. V was cut by 7 bases and J by 6 bases, with 16 bases left in between. The CDR3 spans 14 residues. Germline V gene sequence: CDR1 ENHRY, CDR2 SYGVKD. The CDR3 is CAITPGRGENTIYF. The DNA for the CDR3 is TGTGCCATCACGCCGGGCAGGGGCGAAAACACCATATATTTT.

This clone was observed a handful of times. This sequence joins TRBV28 and TRBJ2-5; TRBD1 aligns across 7 bases. Looked up from germline, CDR1 is MDHEN and CDR2 is SYDVKM. There are 14 residues in the CDR3. V was clipped by 5 bases and J by 1 base; unmatched bases: 4. This CDR3 reads CASSPTGTQETQYF. Here the CDR3 DNA reads TGTGCCAGCAGTCCGACAGGGACCCAAGAGACCCAGTACTTC.

The chain recombines TRBV11-2 with TRBJ1-2; no firm D call. The CDR3 covers 11 residues. V gave up 10 bases and J gave up 8 bases, with 14 bases separating them. Per germline, CDR1 SGHAT and CDR2 FQNNGV. CDR3 loop: CAITAGKGYTF. The CDR3 region has the DNA TGTGCCATAACGGCAGGAAAGGGCTACACCTTC.